This section outlines one T cell receptor beta chain sequence together with its context. The CDR3 loop spans 15 amino acids. V shed 3 bases, J shed 2 bases, and the junction held 5 bases outside the gene matches. Looked up from germline, CDR1 is WNHNN and CDR2 is SYGVQD (reference sequence). Naive CD8 cells comprised CD45RO-negative, CCR7-positively selected cells, excluding terminally differentiated effector memory CD45RA+ cells. The method was immunoSEQ multiplex PCR; TCRdb's version includes in-frame clones alone and lacks a portion of them. The table lists roughly 810,000 clones, 90% to 98% of them singletons. The sample is drawn from a study of shared clonotypes between healthy human individuals.

The sequence derives from a man aged 25-45 years in good health. Sequenced material: naive CD8+ T cells sorted from blood. The chain combines TRBV10-1 with TRBJ2-7; TRBD2 matches at 9 bases. This CDR3 is CASSEGASGTYEQYF. The CDR3, as DNA: TGCGCCAGCAGTGAAGGAGCTAGCGGGACCTACGAGCAGTACTTC.